These 14 T cell receptor beta chains were sequenced from one sample in a study of blood T cells in healthy people across ages. Then a second PCR, running about 7 to 11 cycles, was carried out with a sample-barcoded 5' primer and a J-beta primer mix. TCRdb re-called the 5' RACE reads with MiXCR, one entry per CDR3 protein. This table holds over 750,000 distinct CDR3 sequences, 20% to 25% found once. The data also belong to a second study, concerning T cells of mothers and their children.

The sequencing sample was made of blood. These receptor sequences come from a boy younger than 18 in good health.

The J gene is TRBJ2-2, the V gene TRBV29-1, with 16 bases matching TRBD2. This CDR3 contains 15 residues. Trimming at V came to 4 bases and at J to 5 bases, leaving 1 base not matched to a gene. Germline CDR1 reads SQVTM; CDR2 reads ANQGSEA. CDR3 sequence (DNA): TGCAGCGTTGCGGGACTAGCGGGAGGGACCGGGGAGCTGTTTTTT. Its translation: CSVAGLAGGTGELFF.

This clonotype was detected a few times. The J gene is TRBJ2-1, the V gene TRBV9, with D perhaps matching TRBD1 (6 bases). From germline, CDR1 is SGDLS and CDR2 YYNGEE. This CDR3 region has 14 residues. V was shortened by 4 bases and J by 3 bases, with 11 bases between the two germline ends. The CDR3: CASSSQTGYNEQFF. CDR3 bases: TGTGCCAGCAGCTCCCAGACAGGCTACAATGAGCAGTTCTTC.

The chain uses TRBV9 and TRBJ2-1, with unresolved D. This CDR3 has 14 residues. The germline V gene has CDR1 SGDLS and CDR2 YYNGEE. Trimming removed 4 bases from V and 3 bases from J, with 11 bases in between. This chain's CDR3 is CASSSSDLYNEQFF. DNA for the CDR3: TGTGCCAGCAGCTCCTCGGACCTCTACAATGAGCAGTTCTTC. Full variable domain (missing parts from reference TRBV9 and TRBJ2-1): DSGVTQTPKHLITATGQRVTLRCSPRSGDLSVYWYQQSLDQGLQFLIQYYNGEERAKGNILERFSAQQFPDLHSELNLSSLELGDSALYFCASSSSDLYNEQFFGPGTRLTVL.

A word on this clonotype: Compared with germline, one end of the junction differs, possibly owing to a read error. The V and J genes are TRBV24-1 and TRBJ1-3, with D hard to call. This CDR3 has 11 amino acids. Germline CDR1 and CDR2: KGHDR and SFDVKD. In DNA, the CDR3 is TGTGCCACCAGTGATGGATACACCATATATTTT. Translated: CATSDGYTIYF.

This clonotype was observed a handful of times. The chain is built from TRBV4-1 and TRBJ1-1; 11 bases fit TRBD1. Germline V gene lookup returns CDR1 MGHRA and CDR2 YSYEKL. CDR3 length equals 17 residues. The ends lost 0 bases at V and 0 bases at J; junction bases unmatched: 3. The CDR3 protein is CASSQDGQGAMNTEAFF. The CDR3 bases are TGCGCCAGCAGCCAAGACGGACAGGGGGCTATGAACACTGAAGCTTTCTTT.

This clonotype was seen only a few times. V is TRBV9 and J is TRBJ2-7, with D perhaps TRBD2 (7 bases). CDR1 is SGDLS, CDR2 YYNGEE, per germline. V dropped 3 bases and J dropped 3 bases, with 13 bases sitting between them. The CDR3 spans 14 residues. The CDR3 bases are TGTGCCAGCAGCGGAGGGGGGGACTTCTACGAGCAGTACTTC. Translating gives CASSGGGDFYEQYF.

The rearrangement joins TRBV28 to TRBJ2-1; perhaps TRBD2 as D (6 bases). Germline V gene data show CDR1 as MDHEN and CDR2 as SYDVKM. The V end was cut by 10 bases, the J end by 8 bases, with 21 bases between. The CDR3 sequence is 14 residues long. CDR3: CATSQTGEWYEQFF. The DNA for the CDR3 is TGTGCCACCTCCCAAACGGGAGAATGGTATGAGCAGTTCTTC. The whole variable domain, remainder taken from reference TRBV28 and TRBJ2-1, is DVKVTQSSRYLVKRTGEKVFLECVQDMDHENMFWYRQDPGLGLRLIYFSYDVKMKEKGDIPEGYSVSREKKERFSLILESASTNQTSMYLCATSQTGEWYEQFFGPGTRLTVL.

This clonotype was seen more than once but under ten times. This sequence joins TRBV7-9 and TRBJ2-1; TRBD2 aligns across 7 bases. In germline, CDR1 is SEHNR, CDR2 FQNEAQ (reference sequence). This CDR3 has 13 residues. Trimming cost V 7 bases and J 5 bases; bases outside gene matches: 5. CDR3 sequence reads: CASNLGLHNEQFF. The CDR3 nucleotides read TGTGCCAGCAACCTGGGACTACACAATGAGCAGTTCTTC. Supplemented by reference TRBV7-9 and TRBJ2-1, the full variable domain reads DTGVSQNPRHKITKRGQNVTFRCDPISEHNRLYWYRQTLGQGPEFLTYFQNEAQLEKSRLLSDRFSAERPKGSFSTLEIQRTEQGDSAMYLCASNLGLHNEQFFGPGTRLTVL.

This clonotype was observed a handful of times. The V call is TRBV28, the J call TRBJ2-1, with 14 bases identical to TRBD2. Germline values: CDR1 MDHEN, CDR2 SYDVKM. Unmatched junction bases numbered 7, after V lost 7 bases and J lost 8 bases. This CDR3 spans 15 amino acids. The CDR3 here is CASTITTSGRDEQFF. In nucleotides, the CDR3 is TGTGCCAGCACCATAACGACTAGCGGGAGGGATGAGCAGTTCTTC.

This chain connects TRBV29-1 to TRBJ2-7, with a possible D match to TRBD1 (6 bases). CDR3 length: 15 residues. Trimming pared 1 base from V and 2 bases from J, leaving 15 bases between. CDR1 SQVTM and CDR2 ANQGSEA come from the germline V gene. The CDR3 DNA is TGCAGCGTTGAAGCACACGGGACAAAAACCTACGAGCAGTACTTC. Protein: CSVEAHGTKTYEQYF.

The chain is built from TRBV12-3 or TRBV12-4 and TRBJ2-4, with D possibly TRBD2 on 5 matching bases. The V end was cut by 4 bases, the J end by 1 base, with 11 bases between. The CDR3 extends over 15 amino acids. CDR3 loop: CASSSLGMAKNIQYF. For the CDR3, the DNA is TGTGCCAGCAGTTCGCTCGGGATGGCCAAAAACATTCAGTACTTC.

This chain connects TRBV20-1 to TRBJ2-7, with TRBD1 matching 7 bases. J lost 3 bases, V lost 2 bases, and 4 bases had no gene match. The CDR3 has 13 residues. Per germline, CDR1 DFQATT and CDR2 SNEGSKA (reference sequence). The CDR3: CSARPTGVYEQYF. DNA for the CDR3: TGCAGTGCTAGACCTACAGGGGTCTACGAGCAGTACTTC.

As to this clonotype: Relative to the germline gene, one junction end is altered; a read error may explain this. The chain couples TRBV5-1 to TRBJ2-3, with TRBD2 matching over 12 bases. The CDR3 is made up of 19 amino acids. Germline loops: CDR1 SGHRS, CDR2 YFSETQ. CDR3 region: CASSLGGTSGSERTDTQYF. Here the CDR3 DNA reads TGCGCCAGCAGCTTGGGGGGGACTAGCGGGTCCGAGAGGACAGATACGCAGTACTTT.

The chain has TRBV20-1 and TRBJ2-5; tentative D call: TRBD1 (5 bases). The CDR3 has 15 residues. Trimming took 4 bases from V and 4 from J, leaving 19 bases between them. The germline V gene encodes CDR1 DFQATT and CDR2 SNEGSKA (reference sequence). This chain's CDR3 is CSATHQGEIGETQYF. The CDR3 DNA sequence: TGCAGTGCTACTCATCAGGGCGAGATTGGAGAGACCCAGTACTTC.